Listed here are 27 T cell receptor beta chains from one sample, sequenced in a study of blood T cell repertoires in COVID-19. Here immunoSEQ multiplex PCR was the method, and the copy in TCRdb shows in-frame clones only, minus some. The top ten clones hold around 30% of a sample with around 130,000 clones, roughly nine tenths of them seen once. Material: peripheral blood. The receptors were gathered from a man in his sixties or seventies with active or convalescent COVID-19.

Written as DNA, the CDR3 is TGCAGTGCTAGAGATCAGCTAGGGCAGTACTTC. Translated: CSARDQLGQYF. This chain uses TRBV20-1 with TRBJ2-7; no firm D call. V lost 0 bases and J lost 9, with 9 bases in between. CDR1 and CDR2 (germline): DFQATT, SNEGSKA (reference sequence). The CDR3 contains 11 residues.

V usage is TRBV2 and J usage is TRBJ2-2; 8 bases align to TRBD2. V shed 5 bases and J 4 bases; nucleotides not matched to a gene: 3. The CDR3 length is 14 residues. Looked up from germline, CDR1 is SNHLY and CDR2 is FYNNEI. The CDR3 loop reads CASSLAGATGELFF. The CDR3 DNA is TGTGCCAGCAGTCTAGCGGGTGCCACCGGGGAGCTGTTTTTT.

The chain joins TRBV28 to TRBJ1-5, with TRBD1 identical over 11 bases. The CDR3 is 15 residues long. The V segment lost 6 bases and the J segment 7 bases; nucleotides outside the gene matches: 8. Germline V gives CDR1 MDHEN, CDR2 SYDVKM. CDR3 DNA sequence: TGTGCCAGCAGGGGACAGGGGGTCGGGTACCAGCCCCAGCATTTT. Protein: CASRGQGVGYQPQHF.

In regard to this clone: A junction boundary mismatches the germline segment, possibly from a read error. The CDR3 DNA sequence: TGTGCCAGCAGTGAAGCGCTTCGCCAGGTCCCCCTATATTTT. Its protein product is CASSEALRQVPLYF. The V and J genes are TRBV2 and TRBJ1-5; no definite D call. From germline, CDR1 is SNHLY and CDR2 FYNNEI. The CDR3 is 14 residues long.

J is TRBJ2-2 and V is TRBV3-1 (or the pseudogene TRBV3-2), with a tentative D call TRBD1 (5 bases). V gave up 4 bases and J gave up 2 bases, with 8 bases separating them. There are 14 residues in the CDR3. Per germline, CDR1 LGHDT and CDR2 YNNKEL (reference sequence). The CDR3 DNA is TGTGCCAGCAGCCTGGGGCCAAACACCGGGGAGCTGTTTTTT. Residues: CASSLGPNTGELFF.

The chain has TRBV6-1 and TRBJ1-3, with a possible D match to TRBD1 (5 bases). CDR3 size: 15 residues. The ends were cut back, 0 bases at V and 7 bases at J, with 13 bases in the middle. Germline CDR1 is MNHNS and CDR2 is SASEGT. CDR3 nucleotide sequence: TGTGCCAGCAGTGAAGCGGGGCAGAACGCGAACACCATATATTTT. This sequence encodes CASSEAGQNANTIYF.

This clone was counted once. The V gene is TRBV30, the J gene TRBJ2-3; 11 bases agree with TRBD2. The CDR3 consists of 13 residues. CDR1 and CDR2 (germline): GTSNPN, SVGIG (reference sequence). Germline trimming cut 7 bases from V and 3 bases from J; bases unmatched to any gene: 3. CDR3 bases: TGTGCCTCCGGACTAGCGGGTACAGATACGCAGTATTTT. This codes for CASGLAGTDTQYF.

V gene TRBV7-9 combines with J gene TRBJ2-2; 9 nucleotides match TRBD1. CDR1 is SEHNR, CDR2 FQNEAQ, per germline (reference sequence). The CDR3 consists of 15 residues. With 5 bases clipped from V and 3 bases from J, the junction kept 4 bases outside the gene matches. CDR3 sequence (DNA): TGTGCCAGCAGCCCGGGACAGGGTTACACCGGGGAGCTGTTTTTT. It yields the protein CASSPGQGYTGELFF.

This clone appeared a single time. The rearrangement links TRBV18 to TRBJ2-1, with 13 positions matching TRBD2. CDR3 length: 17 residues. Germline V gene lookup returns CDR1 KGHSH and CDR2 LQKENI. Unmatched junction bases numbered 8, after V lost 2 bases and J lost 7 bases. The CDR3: CASSPSFGTSGMNEQFF. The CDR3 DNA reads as TGTGCCAGCTCACCAAGTTTCGGGACTAGCGGGATGAATGAGCAGTTCTTC.

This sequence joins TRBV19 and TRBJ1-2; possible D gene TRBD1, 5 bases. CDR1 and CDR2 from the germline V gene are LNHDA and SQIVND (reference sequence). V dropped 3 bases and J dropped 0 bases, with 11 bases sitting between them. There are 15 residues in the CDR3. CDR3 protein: CASSILGETNYGYTF. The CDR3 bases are TGTGCCAGTAGTATCCTAGGGGAAACTAACTATGGCTACACCTTC.

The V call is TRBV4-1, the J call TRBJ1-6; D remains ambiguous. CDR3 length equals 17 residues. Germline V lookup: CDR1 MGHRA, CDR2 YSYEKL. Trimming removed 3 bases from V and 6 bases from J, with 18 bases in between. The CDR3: CASSHLGRLGSNSPLHF. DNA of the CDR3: TGCGCCAGCAGCCATCTCGGGAGGTTGGGGAGTAATTCACCCCTCCACTTT.

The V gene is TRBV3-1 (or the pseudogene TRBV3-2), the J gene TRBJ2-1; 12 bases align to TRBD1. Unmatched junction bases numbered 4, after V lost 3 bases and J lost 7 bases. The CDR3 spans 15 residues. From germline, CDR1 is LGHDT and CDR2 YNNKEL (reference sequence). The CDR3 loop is CASSQGQGAFNEQFF. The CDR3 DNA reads TGTGCCAGCAGCCAGGGACAGGGGGCTTTTAATGAGCAGTTCTTC.

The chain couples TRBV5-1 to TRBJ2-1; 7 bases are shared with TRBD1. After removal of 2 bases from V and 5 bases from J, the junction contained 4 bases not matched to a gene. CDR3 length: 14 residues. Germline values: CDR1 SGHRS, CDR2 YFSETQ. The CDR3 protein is CASSLQGSNNEQFF. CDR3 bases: TGCGCCAGCAGCTTACAGGGGTCTAACAATGAGCAGTTCTTC.

The CDR3 DNA sequence: TGTGCCAGCCCCGAGGGGACTAGCGGGAGCCAGGGGGATGAGCAGTTCTTC. This codes for CASPEGTSGSQGDEQFF. The chain employs TRBV19 and TRBJ2-1; 14 nucleotides line up with TRBD2. V trimming: 9 bases; J trimming: 8 bases; junction bases outside the gene matches: 15. The CDR3 has 17 amino acids. Germline values: CDR1 LNHDA, CDR2 SQIVND (reference sequence).

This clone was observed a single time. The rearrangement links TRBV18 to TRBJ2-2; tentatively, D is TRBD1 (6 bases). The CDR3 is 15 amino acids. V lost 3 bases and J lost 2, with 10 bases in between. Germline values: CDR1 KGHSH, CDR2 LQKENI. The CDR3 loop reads CASSPNRANTGELFF. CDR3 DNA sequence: TGTGCCAGCTCACCGAACAGGGCCAACACCGGGGAGCTGTTTTTT.

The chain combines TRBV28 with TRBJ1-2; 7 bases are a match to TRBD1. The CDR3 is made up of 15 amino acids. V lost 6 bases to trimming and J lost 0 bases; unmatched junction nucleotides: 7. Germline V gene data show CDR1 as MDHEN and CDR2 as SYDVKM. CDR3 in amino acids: CASSPGDSTNYGYTF. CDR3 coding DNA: TGTGCCAGCAGCCCCGGGGACAGTACTAACTATGGCTACACCTTC.

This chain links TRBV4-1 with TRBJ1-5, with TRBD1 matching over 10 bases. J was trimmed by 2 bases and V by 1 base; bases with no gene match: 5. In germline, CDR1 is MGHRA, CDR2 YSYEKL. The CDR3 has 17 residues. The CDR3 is CASSQGQGAGGNQPQHF. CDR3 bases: TGCGCCAGCAGCCAAGGACAGGGGGCAGGAGGCAATCAGCCCCAGCATTTT.

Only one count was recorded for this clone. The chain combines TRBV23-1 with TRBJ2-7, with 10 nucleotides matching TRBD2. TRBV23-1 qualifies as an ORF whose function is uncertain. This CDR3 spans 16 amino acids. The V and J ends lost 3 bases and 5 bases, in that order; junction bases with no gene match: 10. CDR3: CASSQRAGGPFDEQYF. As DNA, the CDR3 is TGCGCCAGCAGTCAGCGAGCGGGAGGGCCTTTCGACGAGCAGTACTTC.

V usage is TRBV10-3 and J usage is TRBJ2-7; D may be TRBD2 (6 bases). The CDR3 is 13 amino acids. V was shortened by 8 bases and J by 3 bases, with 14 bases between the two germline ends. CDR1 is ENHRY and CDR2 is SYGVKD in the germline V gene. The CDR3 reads CAIGGINLYEQYF. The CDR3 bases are TGTGCCATCGGAGGGATAAATCTCTACGAGCAGTACTTC.

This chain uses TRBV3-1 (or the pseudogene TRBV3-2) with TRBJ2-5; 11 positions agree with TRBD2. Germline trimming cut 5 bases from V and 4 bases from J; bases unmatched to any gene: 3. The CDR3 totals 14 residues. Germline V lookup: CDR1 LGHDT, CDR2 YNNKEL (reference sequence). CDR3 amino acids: CASSKGLAGETQYF. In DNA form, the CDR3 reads TGTGCCAGCAGCAAAGGACTAGCGGGAGAGACCCAGTACTTC.

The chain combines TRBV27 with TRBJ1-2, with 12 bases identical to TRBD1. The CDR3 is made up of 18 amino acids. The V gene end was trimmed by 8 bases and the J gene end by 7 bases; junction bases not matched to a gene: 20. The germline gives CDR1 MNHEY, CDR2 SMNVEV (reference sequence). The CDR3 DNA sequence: TGTGCCAGCTTCGGGACAGGGGGCTCCATGGCCTCCTTACGTGGCTACACCTTC. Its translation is CASFGTGGSMASLRGYTF.

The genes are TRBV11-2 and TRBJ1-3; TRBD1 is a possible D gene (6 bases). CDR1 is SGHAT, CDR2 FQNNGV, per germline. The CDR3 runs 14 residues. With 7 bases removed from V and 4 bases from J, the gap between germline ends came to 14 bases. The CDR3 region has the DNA TGTGCCAGCAACCAACAGGGTCCAGGAAACACCATATATTTT. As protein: CASNQQGPGNTIYF.

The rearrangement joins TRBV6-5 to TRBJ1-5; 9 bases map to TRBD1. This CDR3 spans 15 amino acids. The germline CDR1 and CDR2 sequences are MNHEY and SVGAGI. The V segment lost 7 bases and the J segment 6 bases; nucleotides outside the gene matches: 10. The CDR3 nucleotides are TGTGCCAGCAACCCCCAAGGACAGGGGTTTCAGCCCCAGCATTTT. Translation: CASNPQGQGFQPQHF.

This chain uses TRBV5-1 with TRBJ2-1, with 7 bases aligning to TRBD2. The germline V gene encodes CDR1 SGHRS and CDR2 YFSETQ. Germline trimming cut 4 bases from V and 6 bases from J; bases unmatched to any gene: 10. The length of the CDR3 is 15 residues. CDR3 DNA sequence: TGCGCCAGCAGCCGGGCCCCGGGAGGCCTCAATGAGCAGTTCTTC. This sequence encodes CASSRAPGGLNEQFF.

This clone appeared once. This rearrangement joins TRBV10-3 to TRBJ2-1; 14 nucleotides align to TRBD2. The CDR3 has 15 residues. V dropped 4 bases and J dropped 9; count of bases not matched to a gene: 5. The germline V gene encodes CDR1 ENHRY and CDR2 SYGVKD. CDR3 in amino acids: CAISAAGTSGGEQFF. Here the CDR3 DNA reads TGTGCCATCAGTGCTGCCGGGACTAGCGGGGGTGAGCAGTTCTTC.

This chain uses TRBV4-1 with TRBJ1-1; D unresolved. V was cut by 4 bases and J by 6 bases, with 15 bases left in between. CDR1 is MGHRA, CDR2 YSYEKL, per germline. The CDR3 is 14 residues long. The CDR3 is CASSPREYPAEAFF. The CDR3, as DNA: TGCGCCAGCAGCCCCCGTGAGTATCCCGCTGAAGCTTTCTTT.

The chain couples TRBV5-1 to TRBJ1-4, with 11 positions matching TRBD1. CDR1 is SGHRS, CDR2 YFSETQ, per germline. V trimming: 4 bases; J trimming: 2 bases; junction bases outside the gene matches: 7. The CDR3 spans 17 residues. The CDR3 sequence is CASSLGQGAATNEKLFF. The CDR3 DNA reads TGCGCCAGCAGCCTCGGACAGGGGGCTGCGACTAATGAAAAACTGTTTTTT.